A selection of T cell receptor beta chains follows, all from one sample in a study of blood T cell repertoires in COVID-19. This table comes from immunoSEQ multiplex PCR, and its TCRdb copy is limited to in-frame clones, with some not included. The profile shows roughly 200,000 clones, over 80% of them singletons. The sequenced sample consisted of PBMCs or T cells enriched from blood (not recorded which). These receptors all come from a young man who had recovered from COVID-19. Both conserved end residues are part of each CDR3. The order of the fields is clone size, V gene, J gene, CDR3 protein. Size values are once, few and many counts, or a class for expanded clones, and some rows have none.

.	TRBV19	TRBJ1-5	CASSMVRAGNQPQHF
.	TRBV7-9	TRBJ2-3	CASSFFRFGDTQYF
.	TRBV10-2	TRBJ2-3	CASIPSGRADTQYF
.	TRBV18	TRBJ2-1	CASSPYFNYNEQFF
.	TRBV5-1	TRBJ2-1	CASSITSGGAHEQFF
once	TRBV3-1/TRBV3-2	TRBJ2-7	CASSRSVVAGNNEQYF
.	TRBV19	TRBJ2-7	CASSISRGQIQQYF
.	TRBV6-5	TRBJ1-1	CASSTAGSAEAFF
.	TRBV10-1	TRBJ2-7	CASSDGLAGSYEQYF
once	TRBV4-1	TRBJ1-1	CASSQAGQPNTEAFF
once	TRBV30	TRBJ1-2	CAWDRRTGFGYTF
.	TRBV7-2	TRBJ1-2	CASSLGNWTGPRYGYTF
once	TRBV7-8	TRBJ1-1	CASSFRQGENTEAFF
.	TRBV14	TRBJ2-2	CASKPGLAGETNTGELFF
.	TRBV29-1	TRBJ1-4	CSVERSRGNEKLFF
.	TRBV15	TRBJ1-3	CATSPTGNSGNTIYF
.	TRBV3-1/TRBV3-2	TRBJ1-4	CASSQGGLRPGANEKLFF
.	TRBV10-1	TRBJ2-3	CASNAGRATDTQYF
.	TRBV11-2	TRBJ1-1	CASSRDRVNTEAFF
.	TRBV27	TRBJ1-2	CASSLSRAPIGGYTF
.	TRBV28	TRBJ1-1	CASTALTGLAFF
.	TRBV14	TRBJ2-7	CASSLWEREGEQYF
few	TRBV11-3	TRBJ2-3	CASSLDSGLYDTDTQYF